These T cell receptor beta chains were read from a single sample in a study of blood T cell repertoires in COVID-19. The table came from immunoSEQ multiplex PCR; TCRdb's copy has only in-frame clones and leaves some out. The repertoire holds some 91,000 clones, over 80% seen once, with around 10% in the top ten. Sequencing was performed on peripheral blood. The receptor set was obtained from a human donor in a cohort sampled during active COVID-19. The CDR3 runs from the conserved cysteine through the conserved F or W. A D gene is named only where the DNA matches it firmly. The size field is filled for only some rows; it gives once, few, many or a size class.

TRBV7-2	TRBJ2-7	TRBD2	.	TGTGCCAGCAGCGCCAAAATAGCGGGAACCTACGAGCAGTACTTC	CASSAKIAGTYEQYF
TRBV6-5	TRBJ1-1	.	.	TGTGCCAGCAGTTCCTTTTCAGGGCAGGGAGAAGCTTTCTTT	CASSSFSGQGEAFF
TRBV11-3	TRBJ2-1	TRBD1	.	TGTGCCAGCAGCTTAGGGACAGGGGTCTACAATGAGCAGTTCTTC	CASSLGTGVYNEQFF
TRBV6-2/TRBV6-3	TRBJ1-6	TRBD1	.	TGTGCCAGCAGTTACTCGGCAGGGGGCGGTCCACCCCTCCACTTT	CASSYSAGGGPPLHF
TRBV5-4	TRBJ1-1	.	.	TGTGCCAGCAGCCAGCCGGCAGGGAACACTGAAGCTTTCTTT	CASSQPAGNTEAFF
TRBV9	TRBJ1-6	TRBD1	.	TGTGCCAGCAGCCCCTCAATAAGGAACCCGGACAGGGGCAACTCACCCCTCCACTTT	CASSPSIRNPDRGNSPLHF
TRBV14	TRBJ2-5	.	.	TGTGCCAGCAGCCCAGCGGGCGGCGGGACCCAGTACTTC	CASSPAGGGTQYF
TRBV28	TRBJ1-1	TRBD1	.	TGTGCCGGGAAACCGGGACAGGGTATGCGGAACACTGAAGCTTTCTTT	CAGKPGQGMRNTEAFF
TRBV11-2	TRBJ2-1	TRBD1	.	TGTGCCAGCAGCATACCAGGGGGAGCTGAGCAGTTCTTC	CASSIPGGAEQFF
TRBV2	TRBJ1-6	TRBD1	once	TGTGCCAGCAAACCGGGACAGATATCTTCACCCCTCCACTTT	CASKPGQISSPLHF
TRBV30	TRBJ2-3	TRBD1	.	TGTGCCTGGATCGACGGGACAGGGGTAACAGATACGCAGTATTTT	CAWIDGTGVTDTQYF
TRBV28	TRBJ1-2	TRBD1	.	TGTGCCAGCGGGGGGACAGGGCGGGATGGCTACACCTTC	CASGGTGRDGYTF
TRBV4-1	TRBJ1-6	.	.	TGCGCCAGCAGCCAAACGACCGGGTCACCCCTCCACTTT	CASSQTTGSPLHF
TRBV2	TRBJ1-1	TRBD1	once	TGTGCCAGCAGTGAACAGGGGGTTTACACTGAAGCTTTCTTT	CASSEQGVYTEAFF
TRBV7-8	TRBJ1-2	TRBD1	.	TGTGCCAGCAGCTTAAGTCCAGGGGGCGACTATGGCTACACCTTC	CASSLSPGGDYGYTF
TRBV5-6	TRBJ1-2	.	.	TGTGCCAGCAGCACAACAAATAACTATGGCTACACCTTC	CASSTTNNYGYTF
TRBV4-3	TRBJ2-3	TRBD2	.	TGCGCCAGCAGTAACGCCCCTAGCGGGAGCACAGATACGCAGTATTTT	CASSNAPSGSTDTQYF
TRBV4-1	TRBJ2-7	TRBD1	.	TGCGCCAGCAGCCAGGACAGGGGAACCTACGAGCAGTACTTC	CASSQDRGTYEQYF
TRBV7-8	TRBJ2-5	.	.	TGTGCCAGCAGCTTAGACCTACCCATACCGACCCAGTACTTC	CASSLDLPIPTQYF
TRBV30	TRBJ1-4	.	.	TGTGCCTGGAGTTCAGGGCTGGGCGAAAAACTGTTTTTT	CAWSSGLGEKLFF
TRBV4-3	TRBJ2-3	TRBD1	.	TGCGCCAGCAGCCACCTGGGACAGCTCCTTAGCACAGATACGCAGTATTTT	CASSHLGQLLSTDTQYF
TRBV19	TRBJ1-6	TRBD1	.	TGTGCCAGTAGCGGGACAGCTTTTAATTCACCCCTCCACTTT	CASSGTAFNSPLHF
TRBV28	TRBJ2-7	.	many	TGTGCCAGCAGTTTGAGCAGGGTCAACTACGAGCAGTACTTC	CASSLSRVNYEQYF
TRBV7-2	TRBJ2-6	.	.	TGTGCCAGCAGCTTATCAGGAGGGACTGGGGCCAACGTCCTGACTTTC	CASSLSGGTGANVLTF
TRBV2	TRBJ1-1	.	.	TGTGCCAGCAGTCCCAGGGAGGGGAGAACTGAAGCTTTCTTT	CASSPREGRTEAFF
TRBV4-1	TRBJ2-1	TRBD2	.	TGCGCCAGCAGCCAAGCGGGGGGGAACAATGAGCAGTTCTTC	CASSQAGGNNEQFF
TRBV30	TRBJ2-3	TRBD2	.	TGTGCCTGGAAAGCTAGCGGGGGGGCCGCAGATACGCAGTATTTT	CAWKASGGAADTQYF
TRBV30	TRBJ2-5	TRBD2	few	TGTGCCTGGAAAGCGGAGCGGGAGATTAAGGAGACCCAGTACTTC	CAWKAEREIKETQYF
TRBV28	TRBJ2-7	.	.	TGTGCCAGCAGTCTAGAAGTCTCTCCGGGATACTCCTACGAGCAGTACTTC	CASSLEVSPGYSYEQYF
TRBV5-1	TRBJ1-1	TRBD1	.	TGCGCCAGCAGCTCGCAGGGGGCTGGTGAAGCTTTCTTT	CASSSQGAGEAFF
TRBV28	TRBJ1-2	TRBD1	.	TGTGCCAGCAGTCCCGCACCGGACAGGGGGTCCTACACCTTC	CASSPAPDRGSYTF
TRBV12-5	TRBJ1-2	TRBD1	.	TGTGCTAGTGGTGGGGGGGCAGGGGGCCCCTATGGCTACACCTTC	CASGGGAGGPYGYTF
TRBV2	TRBJ2-5	TRBD1	medium-sized	TGTGCCAGCAGCCCCGACAGGGGGTTAGGAGAGACCCAGTACTTC	CASSPDRGLGETQYF
TRBV5-1	TRBJ2-7	.	.	TGCGCCAGCAGCTCGGGCCCCCGGGACTCCTCCTACGAGCAGTACTTC	CASSSGPRDSSYEQYF
TRBV7-3	TRBJ1-1	.	.	TGTGCCAGCAGCTTTGGCCCGAACACTGAAGCTTTCTTT	CASSFGPNTEAFF
TRBV10-3	TRBJ2-3	TRBD2	.	TGTGCCATCAGTGAGTACGGCGGGGGGGGCACAGATACGCAGTATTTT	CAISEYGGGGTDTQYF
TRBV19	TRBJ1-6	.	few	TGTGCCAGTAGTATAGGTACCGGGTTTGGGTCACCCCTCCACTTT	CASSIGTGFGSPLHF
TRBV19	TRBJ2-1	TRBD2	once	TGTGCCAGTAGGGCTAGCGGGAGGGCCTGGGACAATGAGCAGTTCTTC	CASRASGRAWDNEQFF
TRBV27	TRBJ1-2	.	.	TGTGCCAGCAGTTTGACCCACCTGGGCCAGAGCTATGGCTACACCTTC	CASSLTHLGQSYGYTF
TRBV12-3/TRBV12-4	TRBJ2-1	.	once	TGTGCCAGCAGTTTACGAGGAAATGAGCAGTTCTTC	CASSLRGNEQFF
TRBV7-2	TRBJ2-7	.	.	TGTGCCAGCAGACGAACAGGTTCCTACGAGCAGTACTTC	CASRRTGSYEQYF
TRBV28	TRBJ2-1	TRBD1	.	TGTGCCAGCAGGGACAGGGGTTACAATGAGCAGTTCTTC	CASRDRGYNEQFF
TRBV3-1/TRBV3-2	TRBJ1-1	.	.	TGTGCCAGCAGCCCGCGTGAGAGGGGGAGCACTGAAGCTTTCTTT	CASSPRERGSTEAFF
TRBV7-8	TRBJ2-7	TRBD2	.	TGTGCCAGCAGTTATCGGACTAGCGGGAGCTCCTACGAGCAGTACTTC	CASSYRTSGSSYEQYF
TRBV6-5	TRBJ1-1	.	.	TGTGCCAGCAGTTATTTCTCCACAGGGAACACTGAAGCTTTCTTT	CASSYFSTGNTEAFF
TRBV4-1	TRBJ2-7	.	.	TGCGCCAGCAGCCATGCTCCGACAGGTACCGTTTTACGCGAGCAGTACTTC	CASSHAPTGTVLREQYF
TRBV6-1	TRBJ1-1	.	.	TGTGCCAGCAGTGATAAGTGGAGGAACACTGAAGCTTTCTTT	CASSDKWRNTEAFF
TRBV3-1/TRBV3-2	TRBJ2-7	TRBD1	.	TGTGCCAGCAGCCAGCGGGACAGGGGGTACGAGCAGTACTTC	CASSQRDRGYEQYF
TRBV2	TRBJ2-7	.	.	TGTGCCAGCAGTGCTCAGGCGTACGAGCAGTACTTC	CASSAQAYEQYF
TRBV7-2	TRBJ2-5	TRBD2	once	TGTGCCAGCAGCTTAGTTCCCCTAACTAGCGGGGGCTTTGAGACCCAGTACTTC	CASSLVPLTSGGFETQYF
TRBV7-3	TRBJ2-3	.	few	TGTGCCAGCAGGCGGGGACAGTCAAGCACAGATACGCAGTATTTT	CASRRGQSSTDTQYF
TRBV6-6	TRBJ1-2	TRBD1	.	TGTGCCAGCAGTTGGTCGGACAGGGAGGTGGATGGCTACACCTTC	CASSWSDREVDGYTF
TRBV7-8	TRBJ2-2	.	.	TGTGCCAGCAGCTTAGGGAGCAGAGGCACCGGGGAGCTGTTTTTT	CASSLGSRGTGELFF